This TCR beta chain was recorded in a study of T cell responses to AZD1222 COVID-19 vaccine. On the study more broadly: Pooled in the analysis were second doses at about 4 or about 12 weeks.

Trimming removed 2 bases from V and 7 bases from J; junction bases left unmatched: 6. The CDR3 consists of 15 residues. From germline, CDR1 is SGHTA and CDR2 FQGTGA. TCRdb's table, derived via immunoSEQ multiplex PCR, lists solely in-frame clones and lacks some. The sample has around 100,000 clones; about 86% are singletons. Study outcomes and limitations: Donors, mostly white British, included more females; clonal diversity was possibly underestimated. Vaccine-associated CD4 TCRs ranged over spike, dominating at 160-218 and 743-854.

Notes on this clone: Its antigen is unknown.

The chain carries TRBV7-3 and TRBJ2-2; TRBD2 aligns across 8 bases. This sample comprised peripheral blood, obtained on day 0 of AZD1222 vaccination. The sequence derives from an adult in good health. The chain's CDR3 is CASSLSGLVNGELFF. In DNA, the CDR3 is TGTGCCAGCAGCTTATCGGGACTAGTTAACGGGGAGCTGTTTTTT.